This T cell receptor beta chain was profiled in a study of T cells in Graves' hyperthyroidism and ophthalmopathy. This clonotype was counted many times. Researchers took RNA transcripts and amplified the TCR beta CDR3 regions from them. HTBI primers drove first-round RT-PCR of the TCR CDR3. TCRdb reanalysed the multiplex PCR reads using MiXCR and keeps one entry per CDR3 protein. The sample holds 450,000 to 700,000 distinct CDR3 sequences, approximately 44% seen once. V lost 8 bases and J lost 6, with 13 bases in between. CDR1 and CDR2 from the germline V gene are MDHEN and SYDVKM. This CDR3 contains 12 residues.

The sample comprised peripheral blood or thyroid tissue (not recorded which). V is TRBV28 and J is TRBJ1-1; D ambiguous. The sequence was collected from an adult woman with Graves' disease, either hyperthyroidism or ophthalmopathy (not recorded which). CDR3 residues: CASQVTDAEAFF. The CDR3 nucleotides are TGTGCCAGCCAAGTGACGGACGCTGAAGCTTTCTTT.